The 18 T cell receptor beta chains given below trace back to one sample, sequenced in a study of blood T cell repertoires in COVID-19. The repertoire was sequenced with immunoSEQ multiplex PCR; TCRdb's copy has only in-frame clones and lacks some. The sample contains about 320,000 clones, approximately 81% of which appear only once. The sequenced material came from PBMCs or T cells enriched from blood (not recorded which). The receptors come from a woman aged 30 to 39 who had been exposed to COVID-19.

This chain joins TRBV28 and TRBJ1-6; 9 bases fit TRBD1. Germline V gene data show CDR1 as MDHEN and CDR2 as SYDVKM. This CDR3 has 17 residues. V lost 7 bases to trimming and J lost 9 bases; unmatched junction nucleotides: 16. For the CDR3, the DNA is TGTGCCAGCAACTCGGTCGAAGCACAGGGGGCGGCTTCACCCCTCCACTTT. It encodes CASNSVEAQGAASPLHF.

This chain uses TRBV7-3 with TRBJ2-6, with D perhaps TRBD2 (5 bases). Germline V CDR1 and CDR2: SGHTA, FQGTGA. This CDR3 comprises 16 residues. Trimming took 4 bases from V and 2 from J, leaving 12 bases between them. CDR3 in DNA: TGTGCCAGCAGCTCCCCTCCCGGGGCTGGGGCCAACGTCCTGACTTTC. Residues: CASSSPPGAGANVLTF.

J is TRBJ1-1 and V is TRBV23-1, with no clear D. TRBV23-1 is sorted into the ORF group, with uncertain function. The germline V and J ends were trimmed by 1 base and 3 bases, with 9 bases remaining between them. The CDR3 extends over 14 amino acids. This CDR3 reads CASSQLAVDTEAFF. CDR3 bases: TGCGCCAGCAGTCAATTGGCCGTGGACACTGAAGCTTTCTTT.

The chain combines TRBV4-1 with TRBJ2-7; the match to TRBD2 covers 9 bases. Germline V lookup: CDR1 MGHRA, CDR2 YSYEKL. This CDR3 is built from 13 residues. The V and J ends lost 8 bases and 6 bases, in that order; junction bases with no gene match: 8. The CDR3 DNA is TGCGCCAGCCGGGGGCGGGAGGGCCTCGAGCAGTACTTC. Residues: CASRGREGLEQYF.

This clone was observed once. This chain connects TRBV11-3 to TRBJ2-2, with 7 bases that match TRBD2. J gave up 4 bases and V 5 bases, and 7 bases lay outside the gene matches. The length of the CDR3 is 15 residues. Germline CDR1 is SGHNT and CDR2 is YENEEA. CDR3 residues: CASSPPAGVTGELFF. Written as DNA, the CDR3 is TGTGCCAGCAGCCCCCCCGCGGGAGTCACCGGGGAGCTGTTTTTT. Using reference TRBV11-3 and TRBJ2-2 for the parts outside the CDR3, the full variable domain is EAGVVQSPRYKIIEKKQPVAFWCNPISGHNTLYWYLQNLGQGPELLIRYENEEAVDDSQLPKDRFSAERLKGVDSTLKIQPAELGDSAVYLCASSPPAGVTGELFFGEGSRLTVL.

This clone appeared once. J is TRBJ2-7 and V is TRBV28; TRBD1 matches at 10 bases. This CDR3 contains 12 residues. Per the germline V gene, CDR1 is MDHEN and CDR2 is SYDVKM. The V segment lost 8 bases and the J segment 4 bases; nucleotides outside the gene matches: 2. This CDR3 reads CASGTGEYEQYF. CDR3 bases: TGTGCCAGCGGGACAGGGGAATACGAGCAGTACTTC.

The gene calls are TRBV3-1 (or the pseudogene TRBV3-2) and TRBJ2-2; no clear D gene. There are 14 residues in the CDR3. The ends were cut back, 6 bases at V and 5 bases at J, with 13 bases in the middle. CDR1 LGHDT and CDR2 YNNKEL come from the germline V gene (reference sequence). Here the CDR3 DNA reads TGTGCCAGCAGGTCTCGGTCGAGGACCGGGGAGCTGTTTTTT. Translated, it gives CASRSRSRTGELFF.

The V gene is TRBV4-1, the J gene TRBJ1-1; D is undetermined. The CDR3 covers 17 residues. Trimming left V 4 bases short and J 1 base short, with 19 bases between. CDR1 MGHRA and CDR2 YSYEKL come from the germline V gene. In nucleotides, the CDR3 is TGCGCCAGCAGCCTCCGCCCGCCGGTTTTCTGGAACACTGAAGCTTTCTTT. Its translation: CASSLRPPVFWNTEAFF.

CDR3 amino acids: CASSSTGSSYGYTF. The CDR3 DNA sequence: TGTGCCAGCAGTTCCACAGGTTCTTCCTATGGCTACACCTTC. This rearrangement joins TRBV28 to TRBJ1-2; TRBD1 is a possible D gene (5 bases). This CDR3 spans 14 amino acids. Trimming took 4 bases from V and 4 from J, leaving 13 bases between them. From germline, CDR1 is MDHEN and CDR2 SYDVKM.

The chain carries TRBV19 and TRBJ2-7; 10 bases line up with TRBD2. The CDR3 is 16 residues long. Germline V CDR1 and CDR2: LNHDA, SQIVND (reference sequence). Germline trimming cut 4 bases from V and 2 bases from J; bases unmatched to any gene: 8. CDR3 loop: CASSTGRLAGAYEQYF. CDR3 bases: TGTGCCAGTAGTACCGGGCGCCTAGCGGGGGCCTACGAGCAGTACTTC.

The chain links TRBV19 to TRBJ1-6; D ambiguous. V was pared by 9 bases and J by 0 bases, with 12 bases between. The V gene's germline CDR1 is LNHDA and CDR2 SQIVND (reference sequence). The CDR3 spans 15 residues. CDR3 residues: CASLLRSSYNSPLHF. CDR3 bases: TGTGCCAGCCTCCTACGGAGCTCCTATAATTCACCCCTCCACTTT.

The rearrangement uses TRBV6-5 and TRBJ2-1, with 7 nucleotides matching TRBD2. CDR3 size: 13 residues. Germline V gene sequence: CDR1 MNHEY, CDR2 SVGAGI. The V and J ends lost 6 bases and 8 bases, in that order; junction bases with no gene match: 7. CDR3 sequence reads: CASRAGVVYEQFF. CDR3 nucleotide sequence: TGTGCCAGCAGGGCGGGGGTAGTGTATGAGCAGTTCTTC.

This clone was detected only once. The V and J genes are TRBV28 and TRBJ2-5, with 7 bases aligning to TRBD1. This CDR3 has 15 residues. With 2 bases clipped from V and 2 bases from J, the junction kept 5 bases outside the gene matches. Germline V gene lookup returns CDR1 MDHEN and CDR2 SYDVKM. DNA of the CDR3: TGTGCCAGCAGTTTAGGGACAGCTGTACAAGAGACCCAGTACTTC. Translating gives CASSLGTAVQETQYF.

The V gene is TRBV9, the J gene TRBJ2-7; 8 bases are a match to TRBD2. CDR1 is SGDLS, CDR2 YYNGEE, per germline. Trimming took 2 bases from V and 5 from J; bases not matched to a gene: 6. There are 14 residues in the CDR3. The CDR3 loop reads CASSVSGVFDEQYF. The CDR3 DNA reads TGTGCCAGCAGCGTTAGCGGGGTTTTCGACGAGCAGTACTTC.

The genes are TRBV6-5 and TRBJ1-2; 8 bases align to TRBD1. The CDR3 consists of 13 residues. Trimming cost V 7 bases and J 2 bases; bases outside gene matches: 3. Germline V CDR1 and CDR2: MNHEY, SVGAGI. CDR3 amino acids: CASTRGRNYGYTF. Written as DNA, the CDR3 is TGTGCCAGCACCAGGGGGCGCAACTATGGCTACACCTTC.

The chain recombines TRBV19 with TRBJ1-2; tentative D call: TRBD1 (5 bases). This CDR3 contains 15 residues. V was clipped by 3 bases and J by 3 bases, with 14 bases between them. Per germline, CDR1 LNHDA and CDR2 SQIVND (reference sequence). Written as DNA, the CDR3 is TGTGCCAGTAGTATGCCCCGCGCGGGGGACTATGGCTACACCTTC. Translating it yields CASSMPRAGDYGYTF.

The chain combines TRBV30 with TRBJ1-6; 7 nucleotides match TRBD1. V trimming: 3 bases; J trimming: 7 bases; junction bases outside the gene matches: 9. The CDR3 runs 15 residues. The germline gives CDR1 GTSNPN, CDR2 SVGIG (reference sequence). In DNA, the CDR3 is TGTGCCTGGAGACCCCGGGACAGACGAAATTCACCCCTCCACTTT. Translated: CAWRPRDRRNSPLHF.

The chain is built from TRBV28 and TRBJ1-2; D uncertain. The CDR3 sequence is 14 residues long. Germline-derived CDR1 and CDR2 are MDHEN and SYDVKM. The V and J ends lost 4 bases and 1 base respectively, with 10 bases between them. This CDR3 reads CASSSSTVNYGYTF. DNA of the CDR3: TGTGCCAGCAGTTCCAGTACCGTTAACTATGGCTACACCTTC.